These 17 T cell receptor beta chains were sequenced from one sample in a study of STAT5B mutations in CD4+ large granular lymphocyte leukemia. Produced via immunoSEQ multiplex PCR; TCRdb's table is partial and in-frame only. The repertoire holds 35,000 or so clones, roughly 88% seen once, with about 0.92% in the top ten. The sample comprised CD4+ T cells from blood buffy coats. The receptors were sampled from a human donor in good health.

The chain links TRBV29-1 to TRBJ2-5; TRBD1 agrees at 11 bases. Germline V gene lookup returns CDR1 SQVTM and CDR2 ANQGSEA. CDR3 length equals 13 residues. V lost 5 bases and J lost 4; bases outside the gene matches: 3. CDR3 residues: CSVQDRGPETQYF. CDR3 sequence (DNA): TGCAGCGTTCAGGACAGGGGGCCAGAGACCCAGTACTTC.

This chain connects TRBV11-3 to TRBJ2-5, with TRBD2 identical over 10 bases. Trimming took 5 bases from V and 5 from J; bases not matched to a gene: 5. Germline V CDR1 and CDR2: SGHNT, YENEEA. The CDR3 covers 14 residues. The CDR3 DNA sequence: TGTGCCAGCAGCCCCCCGGGACTAGCGGAGACCCAGTACTTC. This codes for CASSPPGLAETQYF.

The CDR3 DNA is TGTGCCAGCACCCGGGTGCATATAGGAAGACCTGAAGCTTTCTTT. Translated: CASTRVHIGRPEAFF. V gene TRBV6-1 combines with J gene TRBJ1-1; unclear D gene. CDR3 length equals 15 residues. Germline V gives CDR1 MNHNS, CDR2 SASEGT. V lost 7 bases, J lost 6 bases, and 21 bases lay in between.

The J gene is TRBJ2-7, the V gene TRBV7-3; no firm D call. This CDR3 is built from 13 residues. Looked up from germline, CDR1 is SGHTA and CDR2 is FQGTGA. Trimming stripped 1 base from V and 4 bases from J, with 8 bases between. The CDR3 protein is CASSLSRYYEQYF. The CDR3 DNA follows: TGTGCCAGCAGCTTAAGTCGTTATTACGAGCAGTACTTC. Supplemented by reference TRBV7-3 and TRBJ2-7, the full variable domain reads GAGVSQTPSNKVTEKGKYVELRCDPISGHTALYWYRQSLGQGPEFLIYFQGTGAADDSGLPNDRFFAVRPEGSVSTLKIQRTERGDSAVYLCASSLSRYYEQYFGPGTRLTVT.

The chain links TRBV29-1 to TRBJ2-5; 16 positions match TRBD2. Germline V CDR1 and CDR2: SQVTM, ANQGSEA. The CDR3 has 15 residues. V was pared by 6 bases and J by 7 bases, with 8 bases of the junction left unmatched. DNA of the CDR3: TGCAGCGTGCACGGGACTAGCGGGGGGGGTGGGACCCAGTACTTC. Protein: CSVHGTSGGGGTQYF.

The rearrangement uses TRBV29-1 and TRBJ2-7, with 8 bases matching TRBD2. Trimming at V came to 3 bases and at J to 2 bases, leaving 15 bases not matched to a gene. The CDR3 spans 17 residues. Looked up from germline, CDR1 is SQVTM and CDR2 is ANQGSEA. Written as DNA, the CDR3 is TGCAGCGTTGAGAGGGGAGCGGGGGCGGCGGAAGCCTACGAGCAGTACTTC. It translates to CSVERGAGAAEAYEQYF.

J is TRBJ1-5 and V is TRBV29-1; D is undetermined. Deletions cut 4 bases from V and 3 bases from J, with 10 bases between. Germline CDR1 SQVTM, CDR2 ANQGSEA. CDR3 length equals 13 residues. CDR3 in amino acids: CSVGSQPNQPQHF. In DNA, the CDR3 is TGCAGCGTTGGGAGTCAGCCCAATCAGCCCCAGCATTTT.

J is TRBJ1-1 and V is TRBV5-1; 8 bases line up with TRBD1. CDR3 length: 13 amino acids. CDR1 and CDR2 from the germline V gene are SGHRS and YFSETQ. V was clipped by 4 bases and J by 11 bases; unmatched bases: 10. As DNA, the CDR3 is TGCGCCAGCAGCCCGGACAGGGCAACGGGGGCTTTCTTT. Translation: CASSPDRATGAFF.

The V gene is TRBV11-2, the J gene TRBJ1-2; no reliable D call. Germline values: CDR1 SGHAT, CDR2 FQNNGV. The CDR3 has 16 amino acids. V lost 0 bases, J lost 3 bases, and 14 bases lay in between. CDR3 sequence: CASSLDPRAAYYGYTF. The CDR3 region has the DNA TGTGCCAGCAGCTTAGATCCCCGTGCGGCCTACTATGGCTACACCTTC.

A remark on this clone: Germline and junction disagree at one end, which may indicate a read error. The rearrangement joins TRBV7-7 to TRBJ1-4; D gene ambiguous. Germline V lookup: CDR1 SSHAT, CDR2 FNYEAQ (reference sequence). This CDR3 comprises 12 residues. CDR3 coding DNA: TGTGCTAGCAGCCAGACCTCTCGCGGACTGTTTTTT. Protein sequence: CASSQTSRGLFF.

This chain joins TRBV28 and TRBJ1-5; unclear D gene. The V end lost 3 bases, the J end lost 7 bases, and 10 bases lay between the germline ends. The CDR3 covers 13 residues. Germline lookup yields CDR1 MDHEN and CDR2 SYDVKM. The CDR3 reads CASSFSVQQPQHF. In nucleotides, the CDR3 is TGTGCCAGCAGTTTTTCCGTACAACAGCCCCAGCATTTT.

The J gene is TRBJ2-1, the V gene TRBV7-3, with 11 nucleotides matching TRBD2. The CDR3 is 14 residues long. Trimming took 8 bases from V and 7 from J; bases not matched to a gene: 7. The germline V gene has CDR1 SGHTA and CDR2 FQGTGA. This CDR3 is CASGVSSGRNEQFF. The CDR3 bases are TGTGCCAGCGGCGTCTCTAGCGGGAGGAATGAGCAGTTCTTC. Together with reference TRBV7-3 and TRBJ2-1, the CDR3 gives the full variable domain: GAGVSQTPSNKVTEKGKYVELRCDPISGHTALYWYRQSLGQGPEFLIYFQGTGAADDSGLPNDRFFAVRPEGSVSTLKIQRTERGDSAVYLCASGVSSGRNEQFFGPGTRLTVL.

V gene TRBV6-1 combines with J gene TRBJ1-5; weak D call: TRBD1 (6 bases). CDR1 and CDR2 (germline): MNHNS, SASEGT. Trimming took 1 base from V and 7 from J, leaving 11 bases between them. The CDR3 has 14 amino acids. The CDR3 region is CASSEGGGGQPQHF. The CDR3 region has the DNA TGTGCCAGCAGTGAAGGAGGGGGGGGCCAGCCCCAGCATTTT.

The CDR3: CASSPLAGVVGIEQFF. The CDR3 nucleotides read TGTGCCAGCTCACCCCTAGCGGGGGTCGTAGGGATAGAGCAGTTCTTC. The chain joins TRBV18 to TRBJ2-1; 10 nucleotides align to TRBD2. Germline-derived CDR1 and CDR2 are KGHSH and LQKENI. V dropped 3 bases and J dropped 10; count of bases not matched to a gene: 12. CDR3 size: 16 residues.

This clone was observed once. The J gene is TRBJ1-5, the V gene TRBV7-2, with 7 bases identical to TRBD1. V lost 3 bases and J lost 7; bases outside the gene matches: 3. Germline loops: CDR1 SGHTA, CDR2 FQGNSA. This CDR3 has 13 amino acids. CDR3 DNA sequence: TGTGCCAGCAGCTTCGACAGGGTGCAGCCCCAGCATTTT. Its translation is CASSFDRVQPQHF.

The genes are TRBV5-4 and TRBJ2-1, with TRBD1 as a possible D gene (6 bases). The CDR3 extends over 15 amino acids. Deletions cut 0 bases from V and 5 bases from J, with 12 bases between. Per the germline V gene, CDR1 is SGHNT and CDR2 is YYREEE (reference sequence). The CDR3: CASSLGARGNNEQFF. CDR3 DNA sequence: TGTGCCAGCAGCTTGGGTGCCAGGGGAAACAATGAGCAGTTCTTC.

V is TRBV5-6 and J is TRBJ2-3; TRBD2 matches 10 bases. CDR1 is SGHDT, CDR2 YYEEEE, per germline. V lost 6 bases, J lost 10 bases, and 14 bases stayed unmatched. There are 15 residues in the CDR3. The CDR3 region has the DNA TGTGCCAGCACCCCTGTGAATGAGCGGGGGGGGTCGCAGTATTTT. Amino acid sequence: CASTPVNERGGSQYF.